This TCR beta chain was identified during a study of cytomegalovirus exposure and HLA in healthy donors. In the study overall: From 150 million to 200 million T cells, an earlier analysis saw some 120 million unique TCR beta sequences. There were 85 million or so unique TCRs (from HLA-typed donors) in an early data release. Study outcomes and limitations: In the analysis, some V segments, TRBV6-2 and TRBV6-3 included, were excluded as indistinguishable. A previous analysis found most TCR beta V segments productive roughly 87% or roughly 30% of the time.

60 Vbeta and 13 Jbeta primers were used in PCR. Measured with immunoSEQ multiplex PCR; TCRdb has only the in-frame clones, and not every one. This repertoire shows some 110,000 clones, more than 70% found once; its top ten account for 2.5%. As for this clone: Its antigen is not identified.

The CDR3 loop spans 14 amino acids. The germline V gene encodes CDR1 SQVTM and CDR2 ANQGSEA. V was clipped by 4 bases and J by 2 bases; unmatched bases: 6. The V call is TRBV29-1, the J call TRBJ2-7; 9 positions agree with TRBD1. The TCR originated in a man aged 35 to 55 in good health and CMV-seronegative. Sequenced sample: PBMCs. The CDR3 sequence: CSVVETGGTYEQYF. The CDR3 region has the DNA TGCAGCGTTGTTGAGACAGGGGGTACCTACGAGCAGTACTTC.